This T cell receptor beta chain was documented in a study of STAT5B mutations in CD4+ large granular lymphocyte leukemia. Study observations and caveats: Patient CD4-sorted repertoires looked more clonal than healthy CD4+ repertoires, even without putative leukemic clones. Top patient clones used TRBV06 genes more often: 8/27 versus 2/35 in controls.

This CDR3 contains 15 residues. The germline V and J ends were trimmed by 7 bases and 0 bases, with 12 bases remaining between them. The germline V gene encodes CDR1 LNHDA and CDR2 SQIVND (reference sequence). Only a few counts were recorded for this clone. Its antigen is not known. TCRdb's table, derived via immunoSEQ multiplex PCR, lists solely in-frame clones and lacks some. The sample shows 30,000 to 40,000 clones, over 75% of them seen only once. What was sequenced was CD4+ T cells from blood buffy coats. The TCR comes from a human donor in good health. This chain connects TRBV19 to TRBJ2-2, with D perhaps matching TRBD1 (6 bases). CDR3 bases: TGTGCCAGTAATTTGGACAGCGCGAACACCGGGGAGCTGTTTTTT. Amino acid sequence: CASNLDSANTGELFF.